The entry below gives a single T cell receptor (beta chain) sequence along with its context. Its antigen is unidentified. The data belong to a study of regulatory T cells in long-lasting Graves disease. General observations from the study: Because few samples were included, accuracy may have been lower.

Noted time point: newly diagnosed GD, antithyroid drugs for less than 3 months. After RNA was extracted from PBMCs, the TCR library was made from it. Arm-PCR of CDR3 regions and iRepertoire HTBI primers were used to build TCR beta libraries. TCRdb recomputed calls from the multiplex PCR reads with MiXCR, one row per CDR3 protein. This table holds about half a million distinct CDR3 sequences, around 12% found once. CDR3 length equals 13 residues. Germline V gives CDR1 DFQATT, CDR2 SNEGSKA (reference sequence). These sequences were also reported in another study, on T cells in Graves' hyperthyroidism and ophthalmopathy. As that report states: Among the patients, aged 18 to 65, hyperthyroidism was newly diagnosed and had lasted under 2 months. A first-round RT-PCR of the TCR CDR3 used the HTBI primer set. Also found in blood were most expanded thyroid clonotypes above 0.001.

This chain joins TRBV20-1 and TRBJ2-3; D is uncertain. TRBJ2-7 explains the end of the DNA better; the J call may be wrong. The origin of this receptor is a woman aged 30 to 39 with Graves disease. This material consisted of peripheral blood mononuclear cells (PBMCs), taken at new diagnosis, from a patient treated with antithyroid drugs. CDR3 DNA: TGCAGTGCTAGAGGTGTGGGCTCCTACGAGCAGTACTTC. Translating gives CSARGVGSYEQYF.